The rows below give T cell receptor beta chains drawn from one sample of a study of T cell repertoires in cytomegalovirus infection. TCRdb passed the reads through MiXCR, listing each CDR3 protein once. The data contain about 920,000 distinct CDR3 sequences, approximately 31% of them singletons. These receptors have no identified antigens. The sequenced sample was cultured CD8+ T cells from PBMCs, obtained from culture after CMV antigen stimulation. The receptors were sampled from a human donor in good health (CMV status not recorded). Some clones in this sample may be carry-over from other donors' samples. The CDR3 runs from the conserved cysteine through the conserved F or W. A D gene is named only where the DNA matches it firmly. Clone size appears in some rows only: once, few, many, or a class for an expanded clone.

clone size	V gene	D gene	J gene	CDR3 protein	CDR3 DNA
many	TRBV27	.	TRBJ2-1	CASSLAGRGYNEQFF	TGTGCCAGCAGTTTAGCGGGGAGAGGCTACAATGAGCAGTTCTTC
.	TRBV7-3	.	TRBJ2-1	CASSSNPGRPGDEQFF	TGTGCCAGCAGCTCTAATCCGGGACGTCCAGGGGATGAGCAGTTCTTC
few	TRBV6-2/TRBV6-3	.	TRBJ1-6	CATDGSSYNSPLHF	TGTGCCACTGACGGGAGCTCCTATAATTCACCCCTCCACTTT
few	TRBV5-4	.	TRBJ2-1	CASSADSNEQFF	TGTGCCAGCAGCGCAGACTCCAATGAGCAGTTCTTC
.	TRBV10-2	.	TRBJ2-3	CASRTGTATDTQYF	TGCGCCAGCAGAACCGGGACTGCCACAGATACGCAGTATTTT
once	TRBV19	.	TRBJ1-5	CASSITGRQPQHF	TGTGCCAGTAGTATCACAGGGCGGCAGCCCCAGCATTTT
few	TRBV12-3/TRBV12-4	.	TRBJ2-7	CASSFGRTSYEQYF	TGTGCCAGCAGTTTTGGGCGGACCTCCTACGAGCAGTACTTC
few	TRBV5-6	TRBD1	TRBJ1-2	CASSSGTGGFGYTF	TGTGCCAGCAGCTCAGGGACAGGGGGCTTTGGCTACACCTTC
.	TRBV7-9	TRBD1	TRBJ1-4	CASSARDREREKLFF	TGTGCCAGCAGCGCCCGGGACAGGGAACGAGAAAAACTGTTTTTT
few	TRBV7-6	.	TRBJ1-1	CASSFPSGVNTEAFF	TGTGCCAGCAGCTTTCCTTCCGGGGTTAACACTGAAGCTTTCTTT
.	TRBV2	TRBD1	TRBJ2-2	CASSEWTGVPGELFF	TGTGCCAGCAGTGAATGGACAGGGGTCCCCGGGGAGCTGTTTTTT
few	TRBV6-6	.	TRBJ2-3	CASSYWGFWTDTQYF	TGTGCCAGCAGTTACTGGGGGTTTTGGACAGATACGCAGTATTTT
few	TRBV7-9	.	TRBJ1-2	CASSSPVNYLHGYTF	TGTGCCAGCAGCTCCCCGGTCAACTACCTTCATGGCTACACCTTC
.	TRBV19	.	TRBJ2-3	CASNPRGLADTQYF	TGTGCCAGTAACCCCCGGGGGCTGGCAGATACGCAGTATTTT
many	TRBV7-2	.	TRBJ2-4	CASSLWGVIQYF	TGTGCCAGCAGCTTGTGGGGGGTCATTCAGTACTTC
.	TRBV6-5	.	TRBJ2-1	CASRGGGNNEQFF	TGTGCCAGCAGGGGCGGGGGCAACAATGAGCAGTTCTTC
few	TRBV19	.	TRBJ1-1	CASSIPGEVNTEAFF	TGTGCCAGTAGTATACCCGGCGAGGTTAACACTGAAGCTTTCTTT
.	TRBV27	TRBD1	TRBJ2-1	CASSHRDRPLNEQFF	TGTGCCAGCAGTCACCGGGACAGACCTTTGAATGAGCAGTTCTTC
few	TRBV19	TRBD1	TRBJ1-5	CASSMKGAHQPQHF	TGTGCCAGTAGTATGAAGGGGGCACATCAGCCCCAGCATTTT
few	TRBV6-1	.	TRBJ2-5	CASQGLLQETQYF	TGTGCCAGCCAGGGACTGTTACAAGAGACCCAGTACTTC
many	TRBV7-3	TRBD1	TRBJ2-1	CASSLGQGVGNEQFF	TGTGCCAGCAGCTTAGGGCAGGGGGTGGGCAATGAGCAGTTCTTC
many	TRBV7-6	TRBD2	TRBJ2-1	CASSLVAGINPLYNEQFF	TGTGCCAGCAGCTTAGTAGCGGGAATTAACCCCCTCTACAATGAGCAGTTCTTC
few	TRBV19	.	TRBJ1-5	CASSVPSGLQGPQHF	TGTGCCAGTAGTGTACCCTCCGGCCTCCAAGGGCCCCAGCATTTT
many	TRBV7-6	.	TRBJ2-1	CASSLELRAQTRSSYNEQFF	TGTGCCAGCAGCTTAGAGTTACGGGCGCAGACCAGGAGCTCCTACAATGAGCAGTTCTTC
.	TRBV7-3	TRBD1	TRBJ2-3	CASSLRDRTTDTQYF	TGTGCCAGCAGCCTCCGGGACAGGACCACAGATACGCAGTATTTT
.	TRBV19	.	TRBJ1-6	CASRAWDNSPLHF	TGTGCCAGTAGGGCGTGGGATAATTCACCCCTCCACTTT
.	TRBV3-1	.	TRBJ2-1	CASSQEKYGPHNEQFF	TGTGCCAGCAGCCAAGAGAAGTATGGTCCCCACAATGAGCAGTTCTTC
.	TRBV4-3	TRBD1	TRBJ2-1	CASSQDSGGTGGYNEQFF	TGCGCCAGCAGCCAAGATAGTGGAGGGACAGGGGGTTACAATGAGCAGTTCTTC
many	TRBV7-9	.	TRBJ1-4	CASSPEGRGMREKLFF	TGTGCCAGCAGCCCCGAAGGTCGGGGGATGAGGGAAAAACTGTTTTTT
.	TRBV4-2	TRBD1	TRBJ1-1	CASSQPGQGETEAFF	TGTGCCAGCAGCCAACCTGGACAGGGGGAAACTGAAGCTTTCTTT
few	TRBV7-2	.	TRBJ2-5	CASSPSAARGETQYF	TGTGCCAGCAGCCCCAGCGCCGCCAGGGGTGAGACCCAGTACTTC
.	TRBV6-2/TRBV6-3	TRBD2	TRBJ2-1	CAIRTSGGAIYEQFF	TGTGCCATTCGCACTAGCGGGGGGGCCATTTATGAGCAGTTCTTC
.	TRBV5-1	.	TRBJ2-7	CASAGSNGNEQYF	TGCGCCAGCGCCGGGTCTAATGGCAACGAGCAGTACTTC
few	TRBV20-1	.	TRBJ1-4	CSARGDTLDRPGEKLFF	TGCAGTGCTAGGGGGGATACTTTGGACCGTCCAGGCGAAAAACTGTTTTTT
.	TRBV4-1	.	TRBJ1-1	CASSHPGRYLTEAFF	TGCGCCAGCAGCCACCCCGGCAGATATCTTACTGAAGCTTTCTTT
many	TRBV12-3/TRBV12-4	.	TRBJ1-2	CASSQGIWDYGYTF	TGTGCCAGCAGTCAGGGAATTTGGGACTATGGCTACACCTTC
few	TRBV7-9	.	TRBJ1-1	CASSPRSVNTEAFF	TGTGCCAGCAGCCCCCGCTCAGTGAACACTGAAGCTTTCTTT
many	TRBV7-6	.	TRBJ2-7	CASSLGDDAYEQYF	TGTGCCAGCAGCTTAGGGGACGACGCCTACGAGCAGTACTTC
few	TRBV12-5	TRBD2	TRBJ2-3	CASVWTSGGNSTDTQYF	TGTGCTAGTGTGTGGACTAGCGGGGGAAATAGCACAGATACGCAGTATTTT
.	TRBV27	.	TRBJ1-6	CASSSGGSLNSPLHF	TGTGCCAGCAGTTCCGGGGGCAGCCTTAATTCACCCCTCCACTTT
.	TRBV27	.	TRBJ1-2	CASSLSVSAAISYGYTF	TGTGCCAGCAGTTTATCAGTTTCCGCAGCAATATCCTATGGCTACACCTTC
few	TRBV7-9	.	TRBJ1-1	CASSPDGAEAFF	TGTGCCAGCAGCCCCGATGGCGCTGAAGCTTTCTTT
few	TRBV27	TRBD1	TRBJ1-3	CASSRTPPLPGQAQSSGNTIYF	TGTGCCAGCAGTCGAACTCCCCCCTTACCGGGACAGGCACAATCCTCTGGAAACACCATATATTTT
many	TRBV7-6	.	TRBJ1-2	CASGSTVNYGYTF	TGTGCCAGCGGCTCGACGGTGAACTATGGCTACACCTTC
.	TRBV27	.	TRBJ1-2	CASSLLSGYGYTF	TGTGCCAGCAGTTTACTCTCCGGCTATGGCTACACCTTC
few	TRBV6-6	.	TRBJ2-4	CASGEGKAKNIQYF	TGTGCCAGCGGGGAAGGGAAAGCCAAAAACATTCAGTACTTC
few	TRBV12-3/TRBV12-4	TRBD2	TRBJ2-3	CASSMETSGGSPTDTQYF	TGTGCCAGCAGTATGGAGACTAGCGGGGGATCCCCCACAGATACGCAGTATTTT
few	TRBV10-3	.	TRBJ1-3	CAIRSLVQDTSGNTIYF	TGTGCCATCAGATCATTAGTACAGGACACCTCTGGAAACACCATATATTTT
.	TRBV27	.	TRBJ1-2	CASRRGWANDYGYTF	TGTGCCAGCAGACGCGGGTGGGCTAATGACTATGGCTACACCTTC
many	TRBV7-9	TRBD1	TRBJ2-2	CASKSGDRASNTGELFF	TGTGCCAGCAAGTCGGGGGACAGGGCCTCGAACACCGGGGAGCTGTTTTTT
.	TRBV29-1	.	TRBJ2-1	CSARQSNEQFF	TGCAGCGCCCGACAGAGCAATGAGCAGTTCTTC
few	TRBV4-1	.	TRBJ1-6	CASSQDQDLPSPLHF	TGCGCCAGCAGCCAAGATCAGGATTTACCCTCACCCCTCCACTTT
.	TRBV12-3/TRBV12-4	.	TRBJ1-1	CASSSRVGGTEAFF	TGTGCCAGCAGTTCCAGGGTTGGAGGCACTGAAGCTTTCTTT
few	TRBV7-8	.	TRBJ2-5	CASSLRPTGIQETQYF	TGTGCCAGCAGCCTCCGGCCCACAGGGATCCAAGAGACCCAGTACTTC
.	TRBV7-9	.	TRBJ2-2	CASQLIRATITSGLTSGELFF	TGTGCCAGCCAACTTATACGGGCCACTATTACATCGGGGCTTACAAGCGGGGAGCTGTTTTTT
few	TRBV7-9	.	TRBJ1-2	CASSPTSAQTGNGYTF	TGTGCCAGCAGCCCCACCTCGGCCCAAACAGGGAATGGCTACACCTTC
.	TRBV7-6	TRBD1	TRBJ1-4	CASSLGPGGTTNEKLFF	TGTGCCAGCAGCTTAGGCCCAGGGGGGACAACTAATGAAAAACTGTTTTTT
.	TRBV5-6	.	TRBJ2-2	CASNDWLPNTGELFF	TGTGCCAGCAACGACTGGTTACCGAACACCGGGGAGCTGTTTTTT
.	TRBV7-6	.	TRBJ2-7	CASSPRGGLSYEQYF	TGTGCCAGCAGCCCAAGAGGGGGACTGTCCTACGAGCAGTACTTC